The present T cell receptor beta chain was sequenced within a study of blood T cell repertoires in COVID-19. CDR3 length equals 13 residues. The germline gives CDR1 MNHNS, CDR2 SASEGT. Trimming stripped 3 bases from V and 3 bases from J, with 6 bases between. Libraries were prepared by immunoSEQ multiplex PCR; TCRdb keeps only in-frame clonotypes and omits some of them. The table has 250,000 to 400,000 clones, about 90% seen once. This receptor was identified in a woman under 40 with COVID-19, enrolled during active disease. The chain employs TRBV6-1 and TRBJ1-5; the D gene is possibly TRBD1 (5 bases). The sequenced material came from peripheral blood. The DNA for the CDR3 is TGTGCCAGCAGTGACAGGGACAATCAGCCCCAGCATTTT. This sequence encodes CASSDRDNQPQHF.